Listed below are T cell receptor beta chains from one sample, sequenced in a study of blood T cell repertoires in COVID-19. The protocol was immunoSEQ multiplex PCR, while the TCRdb copy is restricted to in-frame clones and leaves out a portion. The sample shows roughly 350,000 clones, around 84% of them seen only once. Sequencing was carried out using peripheral blood. Source of these receptors: a woman aged 18-35 years with acute or convalescent COVID-19. CDR3s include the opening cysteine and the closing phenylalanine or tryptophan. The D gene is left open where the match is weak. Part of the rows lack a size; the others show once, few, many or a class for expanded clones.

CDR3 protein,CDR3 DNA,V gene,clone size,J gene,D gene
CASSKRGGLGYEQYF,TGTGCCAGCAGTAAACGCGGGGGGCTGGGGTACGAGCAGTACTTC,TRBV6-6,NA,TRBJ2-7,TRBD2
CASSSQGPGQHF,TGTGCCAGCAGTTCACAGGGACCGGGCCAGCATTTT,TRBV6-5,NA,TRBJ1-5,NA
CACAQGDNSPLHF,TGTGCCTGCGCTCAGGGGGATAATTCACCCCTCCACTTT,TRBV30,NA,TRBJ1-6,TRBD1
CASSSGLGSNQPQHF,TGTGCCAGCAGCTCCGGACTGGGAAGCAATCAGCCCCAGCATTTT,TRBV5-8,NA,TRBJ1-5,NA
CASKGADTQYF,TGTGCCAGTAAAGGGGCAGATACGCAGTATTTT,TRBV6-1,NA,TRBJ2-3,NA
CASSLGLAGGQETQYF,TGTGCCAGCAGTCTTGGACTAGCGGGAGGGCAAGAGACCCAGTACTTC,TRBV3-1/TRBV3-2,NA,TRBJ2-5,TRBD2
CAWNRDRVYNEQFF,TGTGCCTGGAACCGGGACAGGGTCTACAATGAGCAGTTCTTC,TRBV30,few,TRBJ2-1,TRBD1
CASSPRPGKLVPYSGNTIYF,TGTGCCAGCAGCCCTCGTCCGGGGAAATTAGTTCCTTACTCTGGAAACACCATATATTTT,TRBV13,NA,TRBJ1-3,NA
CASRGQTPSIYEQYF,TGTGCCAGCAGGGGGCAGACTCCCAGCATCTACGAGCAGTACTTC,TRBV2,NA,TRBJ2-7,NA
CASSFVGVKTYEQYF,TGTGCCAGCAGTTTTGTGGGCGTAAAGACCTACGAGCAGTACTTC,TRBV28,NA,TRBJ2-7,NA
CASSPEQATGSPLHF,TGTGCCAGCTCACCAGAACAGGCGACCGGTTCACCCCTCCACTTT,TRBV18,NA,TRBJ1-6,NA
CASSPPGQGTNQPQHF,TGTGCCAGCAGCCCCCCGGGACAGGGTACCAATCAGCCCCAGCATTTT,TRBV7-9,NA,TRBJ1-5,TRBD1
CASRPGQSATEQYF,TGTGCCAGCAGGCCCGGACAGTCAGCCACCGAGCAGTACTTC,TRBV6-5,NA,TRBJ2-7,NA
CASSPTGGAVYGYTF,TGTGCCAGCAGCCCGACAGGGGGCGCGGTGTATGGCTACACCTTC,TRBV27,NA,TRBJ1-2,TRBD1
CASSPRAAGGGKETQYF,TGTGCCAGCAGCCCCCGGGCTGCGGGGGGCGGGAAAGAGACCCAGTACTTC,TRBV7-8,NA,TRBJ2-5,TRBD2
CASSAPVRDRANTEAFF,TGTGCCAGCAGCGCACCCGTTCGGGACAGGGCGAACACTGAAGCTTTCTTT,TRBV7-9,NA,TRBJ1-1,TRBD1
CASSSTGPDTQYF,TGTGCCAGCAGCTCTACAGGTCCAGATACGCAGTATTTT,TRBV7-3,NA,TRBJ2-3,NA
CASSVDLWSEKLFF,TGCGCCAGCAGCGTGGACCTGTGGAGTGAAAAACTGTTTTTT,TRBV5-1,NA,TRBJ1-4,NA
CASSLTVDTEAFF,TGTGCCAGCAGCTTAACGGTAGACACTGAAGCTTTCTTT,TRBV7-3,few,TRBJ1-1,NA
CASSLSSGNQPQHF,TGTGCCAGCAGCTTATCCTCAGGCAATCAGCCCCAGCATTTT,TRBV7-2,NA,TRBJ1-5,NA
CASSLADRNYGYTF,TGTGCCAGCAGCTTAGCAGATAGAAACTATGGCTACACCTTC,TRBV7-9,NA,TRBJ1-2,NA
CASSPRGQGTDTQYF,TGTGCCAGCTCACCTAGGGGACAGGGAACAGATACGCAGTATTTT,TRBV18,NA,TRBJ2-3,TRBD1
CATNPGQGADGYTF,TGTGCCACAAACCCGGGACAGGGGGCGGATGGCTACACCTTC,TRBV10-3,NA,TRBJ1-2,TRBD1
CASSRDRGNTIYF,TGTGCCAGCAGCCGGGACAGGGGAAACACCATATATTTT,TRBV5-4,NA,TRBJ1-3,TRBD1
CASSRDPNTEAFF,TGCGCCAGCAGTCGGGATCCGAACACTGAAGCTTTCTTT,TRBV10-1,NA,TRBJ1-1,NA
CASSLGFSGADTQYF,TGTGCCAGCAGCTTGGGCTTTTCAGGCGCAGATACGCAGTATTTT,TRBV5-4,NA,TRBJ2-3,NA
CASSSPSTGYYTEAFF,TGTGCCAGCTCCTCCCCTTCGACAGGATATTACACTGAAGCTTTCTTT,TRBV18,NA,TRBJ1-1,NA